These T cell receptor beta chains were read from a single sample in a study of beta chain features in type 1 diabetes. Profiling relied on immunoSEQ multiplex PCR, and the TCRdb table lists in-frame clones only, not all of them. The table includes around 430,000 clones, 30% detected once. Sequencing input: naive CD4+ T cells from blood. These receptors all come from a man aged 18 to 30 in good health. Each CDR3 is given with its conserved first and last residue. A D gene is named only where the DNA matches it firmly. Clone size is stated in some rows and not others, as once, few, many or a class when expanded.

clone size: NA; J gene: TRBJ2-7; V gene: TRBV19; D gene: TRBD2; CDR3 protein: CASSARTSGSDEQYF; CDR3 DNA: TGTGCCAGTAGTGCGAGGACTAGCGGGAGCGACGAGCAGTACTTC
clone size: NA; J gene: TRBJ2-7; V gene: TRBV28; D gene: TRBD1; CDR3 protein: CASSYKRGQGSYEQYF; CDR3 DNA: TGTGCCAGCAGCTATAAACGGGGACAGGGTTCCTACGAGCAGTACTTC
clone size: NA; J gene: TRBJ2-3; V gene: TRBV11-2; D gene: NA; CDR3 protein: CASSLTKRTDTQYF; CDR3 DNA: TGTGCCAGCAGCCTGACTAAGCGCACAGATACGCAGTATTTT
clone size: few; J gene: TRBJ2-1; V gene: TRBV18; D gene: NA; CDR3 protein: CASSTPWGEQFF; CDR3 DNA: TGTGCCAGCTCAACCCCTTGGGGTGAGCAGTTCTTC
clone size: NA; J gene: TRBJ2-1; V gene: TRBV30; D gene: NA; CDR3 protein: CAWTTGSSYNEQFF; CDR3 DNA: TGTGCCTGGACTACAGGTAGCTCCTACAATGAGCAGTTCTTC
clone size: few; J gene: TRBJ1-2; V gene: TRBV2; D gene: NA; CDR3 protein: CASSAAGASGYTF; CDR3 DNA: TGTGCCAGCAGTGCCGCAGGGGCGAGTGGCTACACCTTC
clone size: few; J gene: TRBJ2-7; V gene: TRBV9; D gene: NA; CDR3 protein: CASSVGGDFSYEQYF; CDR3 DNA: TGTGCCAGCAGCGTAGGAGGGGACTTTAGCTACGAGCAGTACTTC
clone size: few; J gene: TRBJ2-2; V gene: TRBV7-2; D gene: NA; CDR3 protein: CASSVAGTMNTGELFF; CDR3 DNA: TGTGCCAGCAGCGTTGCCGGGACAATGAACACCGGGGAGCTGTTTTTT
clone size: NA; J gene: TRBJ1-5; V gene: TRBV30; D gene: NA; CDR3 protein: CAWSRPYQPQHF; CDR3 DNA: TGTGCCTGGAGCAGACCTTATCAGCCCCAGCATTTT
clone size: few; J gene: TRBJ2-3; V gene: TRBV7-9; D gene: TRBD2; CDR3 protein: CASSNRLAVHISSKDTQYF; CDR3 DNA: TGTGCCAGCAGCAATCGACTAGCGGTCCACATAAGTAGTAAGGATACGCAGTATTTT
clone size: NA; J gene: TRBJ2-4; V gene: TRBV30; D gene: NA; CDR3 protein: CAWSARSQNIQYF; CDR3 DNA: TGTGCCTGGAGTGCCAGGTCCCAGAACATTCAGTACTTC
clone size: NA; J gene: TRBJ2-7; V gene: TRBV7-2; D gene: NA; CDR3 protein: CASSLASANHEQYF; CDR3 DNA: TGTGCCAGCAGCTTGGCTAGCGCTAACCACGAGCAGTACTTC
clone size: NA; J gene: TRBJ2-7; V gene: TRBV30; D gene: TRBD1; CDR3 protein: CAWNGRDRDYEQYF; CDR3 DNA: TGTGCCTGGAACGGCCGGGACAGGGACTACGAGCAGTACTTC
clone size: NA; J gene: TRBJ2-7; V gene: TRBV6-1; D gene: NA; CDR3 protein: CASSESGRGYEQYF; CDR3 DNA: TGTGCCAGCAGTGAATCAGGAAGAGGCTACGAGCAGTACTTC
clone size: NA; J gene: TRBJ1-1; V gene: TRBV2; D gene: NA; CDR3 protein: CASLTEEGYTEAFF; CDR3 DNA: TGTGCCAGCCTGACAGAAGAGGGGTACACTGAAGCTTTCTTT
clone size: once; J gene: TRBJ2-7; V gene: TRBV6-5; D gene: TRBD2; CDR3 protein: CASSYSGLVSREQYF; CDR3 DNA: TGTGCCAGCAGTTACTCGGGACTAGTATCGCGGGAGCAGTACTTC
clone size: few; J gene: TRBJ2-5; V gene: TRBV5-6; D gene: NA; CDR3 protein: CASSPGPLGETQYF; CDR3 DNA: TGTGCCAGCAGCCCGGGGCCTCTTGGAGAGACCCAGTACTTC
clone size: NA; J gene: TRBJ2-3; V gene: TRBV5-6; D gene: NA; CDR3 protein: CASSLGSPDTQYF; CDR3 DNA: TGTGCCAGCAGCTTGGGATCTCCAGATACGCAGTATTTT
clone size: NA; J gene: TRBJ1-5; V gene: TRBV30; D gene: TRBD1; CDR3 protein: CAWSVGTGAYQPQHF; CDR3 DNA: TGTGCCTGGAGTGTAGGGACAGGGGCTTATCAGCCCCAGCATTTT
clone size: NA; J gene: TRBJ2-7; V gene: TRBV15; D gene: TRBD2; CDR3 protein: CATSSGTSYYEQYF; CDR3 DNA: TGTGCCACCAGCAGCGGGACTAGCTACTACGAGCAGTACTTC
clone size: NA; J gene: TRBJ2-1; V gene: TRBV9; D gene: TRBD2; CDR3 protein: CASSALAGAYNEQFF; CDR3 DNA: TGTGCCAGCAGCGCCCTGGCGGGAGCGTACAATGAGCAGTTCTTC
clone size: NA; J gene: TRBJ2-1; V gene: TRBV10-3; D gene: NA; CDR3 protein: CATTGFYNEQFF; CDR3 DNA: TGTGCCACCACGGGGTTCTACAATGAGCAGTTCTTC
clone size: few; J gene: TRBJ2-4; V gene: TRBV27; D gene: TRBD2; CDR3 protein: CASSSLAGAKNIQYF; CDR3 DNA: TGTGCCAGCAGTAGCCTAGCGGGAGCCAAGAACATTCAGTACTTC
clone size: NA; J gene: TRBJ2-5; V gene: TRBV6-5; D gene: NA; CDR3 protein: CARFTTRASKETQYF; CDR3 DNA: TGTGCCAGGTTTACAACGAGGGCTAGCAAAGAGACCCAGTACTTC
clone size: NA; J gene: TRBJ1-5; V gene: TRBV6-5; D gene: NA; CDR3 protein: CASSFSTSRQPQHF; CDR3 DNA: TGTGCCAGCAGCTTCTCAACCTCGCGTCAGCCCCAGCATTTT
clone size: NA; J gene: TRBJ2-7; V gene: TRBV7-8; D gene: NA; CDR3 protein: CASSLVDSYEQYF; CDR3 DNA: TGTGCCAGCAGCTTAGTGGACAGCTACGAGCAGTACTTC
clone size: NA; J gene: TRBJ2-5; V gene: TRBV6-1; D gene: TRBD1; CDR3 protein: CASTEVDRVRETQYF; CDR3 DNA: TGTGCCAGCACCGAAGTGGACAGGGTCAGGGAGACCCAGTACTTC
clone size: NA; J gene: TRBJ2-7; V gene: TRBV29-1; D gene: TRBD2; CDR3 protein: CSTAGGGGSSYEQYF; CDR3 DNA: TGCAGCACCGCGGGGGGTGGCGGTAGCTCCTACGAGCAGTACTTC
clone size: once; J gene: TRBJ1-1; V gene: TRBV18; D gene: NA; CDR3 protein: CASSPPSTGWVAFF; CDR3 DNA: TGTGCCAGCTCACCACCGAGTACGGGATGGGTAGCTTTCTTT
clone size: NA; J gene: TRBJ2-2; V gene: TRBV7-2; D gene: NA; CDR3 protein: CASRIGRTGELFF; CDR3 DNA: TGTGCCAGCAGGATAGGACGGACCGGGGAGCTGTTTTTT
clone size: NA; J gene: TRBJ1-1; V gene: TRBV7-9; D gene: NA; CDR3 protein: CASSLSTEAFF; CDR3 DNA: TGTGCCAGCAGCTTATCCACTGAAGCTTTCTTT
clone size: few; J gene: TRBJ2-7; V gene: TRBV2; D gene: NA; CDR3 protein: CASSALGYPDEQYF; CDR3 DNA: TGTGCCAGCAGTGCATTGGGGTATCCCGACGAGCAGTACTTC
clone size: NA; J gene: TRBJ2-1; V gene: TRBV10-3; D gene: NA; CDR3 protein: CAISDEHLGYNEQFF; CDR3 DNA: TGTGCCATCAGTGATGAGCACTTAGGGTACAATGAGCAGTTCTTC
clone size: NA; J gene: TRBJ2-6; V gene: TRBV29-1; D gene: NA; CDR3 protein: CSVGLLLGSGANVLTF; CDR3 DNA: TGCAGCGTTGGACTACTACTAGGCTCTGGGGCCAACGTCCTGACTTTC
clone size: few; J gene: TRBJ2-5; V gene: TRBV30; D gene: TRBD2; CDR3 protein: CAWSVGLAGAGETQYF; CDR3 DNA: TGTGCCTGGAGTGTAGGACTAGCGGGAGCTGGAGAGACCCAGTACTTC
clone size: NA; J gene: TRBJ2-1; V gene: TRBV5-1; D gene: NA; CDR3 protein: CASSPPVGRSYNEQFF; CDR3 DNA: TGCGCCAGCAGCCCTCCTGTGGGTAGGTCCTACAATGAGCAGTTCTTC
clone size: few; J gene: TRBJ2-5; V gene: TRBV5-6; D gene: TRBD2; CDR3 protein: CASSWTSGEETQYF; CDR3 DNA: TGTGCCAGCAGCTGGACTAGCGGAGAAGAGACCCAGTACTTC
clone size: NA; J gene: TRBJ2-3; V gene: TRBV11-2; D gene: NA; CDR3 protein: CASSLGGQDTQYF; CDR3 DNA: TGTGCCAGCAGCTTAGGGGGGCAAGATACGCAGTATTTT
clone size: NA; J gene: TRBJ1-2; V gene: TRBV4-1; D gene: NA; CDR3 protein: CASSQESGRERGYTF; CDR3 DNA: TGCGCCAGCAGCCAAGAAAGCGGCAGGGAGCGTGGCTACACCTTC
clone size: few; J gene: TRBJ2-7; V gene: TRBV7-9; D gene: NA; CDR3 protein: CASSLALGLFF; CDR3 DNA: TGTGCCAGCAGCCTAGCGCTAGGACTGTTCTTC
clone size: NA; J gene: TRBJ1-1; V gene: TRBV7-9; D gene: NA; CDR3 protein: CASSSPGIYEGTEAFF; CDR3 DNA: TGTGCCAGCAGCTCCCCCGGAATCTATGAAGGCACTGAAGCTTTCTTT
clone size: few; J gene: TRBJ2-3; V gene: TRBV7-9; D gene: TRBD2; CDR3 protein: CASRRREGFSTDTQYF; CDR3 DNA: TGTGCCAGCAGGCGACGGGAGGGGTTTAGCACAGATACGCAGTATTTT
clone size: NA; J gene: TRBJ2-5; V gene: TRBV21-1; D gene: NA; CDR3 protein: CASSRRVTVEETQYF; CDR3 DNA: TGTGCCAGCAGCAGAAGGGTCACGGTGGAAGAGACCCAGTACTTC
clone size: few; J gene: TRBJ2-5; V gene: TRBV9; D gene: TRBD2; CDR3 protein: CASSLPGLAVETQYF; CDR3 DNA: TGTGCCAGCAGCCTGCCGGGACTAGCAGTAGAGACCCAGTACTTC
clone size: few; J gene: TRBJ2-7; V gene: TRBV7-9; D gene: TRBD1; CDR3 protein: CASSTNGQAGRHF; CDR3 DNA: TGTGCCAGCAGCACGAATGGACAGGCAGGTCGGCACTTC